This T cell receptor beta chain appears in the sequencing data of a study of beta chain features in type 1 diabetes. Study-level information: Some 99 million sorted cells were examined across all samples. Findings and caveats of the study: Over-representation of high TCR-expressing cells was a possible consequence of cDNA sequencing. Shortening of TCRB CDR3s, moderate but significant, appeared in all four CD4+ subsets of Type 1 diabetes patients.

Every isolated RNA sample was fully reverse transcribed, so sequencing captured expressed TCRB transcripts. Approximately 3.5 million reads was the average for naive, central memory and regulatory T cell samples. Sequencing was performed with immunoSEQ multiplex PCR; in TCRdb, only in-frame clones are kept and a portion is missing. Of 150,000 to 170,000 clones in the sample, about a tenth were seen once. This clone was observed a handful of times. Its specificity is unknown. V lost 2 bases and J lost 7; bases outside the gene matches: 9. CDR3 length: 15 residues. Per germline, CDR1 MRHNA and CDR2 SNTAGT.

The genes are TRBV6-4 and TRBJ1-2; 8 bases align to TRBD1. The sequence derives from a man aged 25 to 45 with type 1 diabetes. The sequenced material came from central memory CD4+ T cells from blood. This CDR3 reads CASSDKIQGGSGYTF. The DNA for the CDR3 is TGTGCCAGCAGTGACAAGATACAGGGGGGAAGTGGCTACACCTTC.